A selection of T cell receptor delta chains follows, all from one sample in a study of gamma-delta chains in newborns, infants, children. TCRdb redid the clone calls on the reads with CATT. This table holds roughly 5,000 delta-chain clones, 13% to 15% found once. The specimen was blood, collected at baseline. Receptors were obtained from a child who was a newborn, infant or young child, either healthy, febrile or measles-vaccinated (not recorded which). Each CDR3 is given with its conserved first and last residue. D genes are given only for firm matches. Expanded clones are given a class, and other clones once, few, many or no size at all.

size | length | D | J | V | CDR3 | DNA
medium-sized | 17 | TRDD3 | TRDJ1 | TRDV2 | CACDPVLGDTPRGKLIF | TGTGCCTGTGACCCTGTACTGGGGGATACGCCGAGAGGTAAACTCATCTTT
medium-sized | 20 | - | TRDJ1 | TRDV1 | CALGPPSLSVIHLYTDKLIF | TGTGCTCTTGGGCCTCCTTCCCTCTCAGTTATACACCTCTACACCGATAAACTCATCTTT
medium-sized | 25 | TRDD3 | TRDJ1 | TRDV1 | CALGECEVLLYWGIMGRWNTDKLIF | TGTGCTCTTGGGGAATGTGAGGTGTTGCTGTACTGGGGGATAATGGGGCGGTGGAACACCGATAAACTCATCTTT
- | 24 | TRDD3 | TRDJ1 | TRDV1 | CALGEHPSWAVEAGGFLYTDKLIF | TGTGCTCTTGGGGAACACCCCTCGTGGGCGGTGGAGGCTGGGGGATTCCTCTACACCGATAAACTCATCTTT
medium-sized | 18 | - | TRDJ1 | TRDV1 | CALGERVRLLTLTDKLIF | TGTGCTCTTGGGGAACGGGTCCGCCTGCTTACCCTGACCGATAAACTCATCTTT
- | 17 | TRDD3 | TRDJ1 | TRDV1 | CALGEPGFYWGIHKLIF | TGTGCTCTTGGGGAACCTGGCTTTTACTGGGGGATACATAAACTCATCTTT
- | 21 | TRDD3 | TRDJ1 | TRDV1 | CALGELVSVFFPTGGCYKLIF | TGTGCTCTTGGGGAACTAGTGTCTGTATTCTTCCCTACTGGGGGGTGTTATAAACTCATCTTT
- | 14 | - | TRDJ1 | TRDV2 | CACDRMGDTDKLIF | TGTGCCTGTGACCGGATGGGAGACACCGATAAACTCATCTTT
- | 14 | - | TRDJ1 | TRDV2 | CACESLGLTDKLIF | TGTGCCTGTGAGAGTCTAGGACTGACCGATAAACTCATCTTT
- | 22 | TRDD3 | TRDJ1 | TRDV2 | CACDTVLGDTRSRPRGTDKLIF | TGTGCCTGTGACACGGTACTGGGGGATACGCGTTCTAGGCCAAGGGGCACCGATAAACTCATCTTT
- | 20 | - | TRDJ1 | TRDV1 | CALGELRWLGARPYTDKLIF | TGTGCTCTTGGGGAACTCCGCTGGTTGGGCGCTCGCCCGTACACCGATAAACTCATCTTT
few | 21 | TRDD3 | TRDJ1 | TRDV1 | CALGERSFLWGYWGILGKLIF | TGTGCTCTTGGGGAACGGTCCTTCCTATGGGGGTACTGGGGGATACTAGGTAAACTCATCTTT
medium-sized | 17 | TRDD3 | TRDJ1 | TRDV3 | CAFKDGYWGSYTDKLIF | TGTGCCTTTAAGGATGGCTACTGGGGGTCTTACACCGATAAACTCATCTTT
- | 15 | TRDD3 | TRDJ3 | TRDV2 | CACDTVAGIIRQMFF | TGTGCCTGTGACACCGTAGCGGGGATAATCCGACAGATGTTTTTC
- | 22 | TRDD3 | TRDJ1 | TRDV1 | CALGEDWGIVKKNILYTDKLIF | TGTGCTCTTGGGGAAGACTGGGGGATCGTGAAAAAGAACATCCTATACACCGATAAACTCATCTTT
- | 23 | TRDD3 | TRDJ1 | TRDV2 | CACDTVRGPVLLGDLSYTDKLIF | TGTGCCTGTGACACCGTACGCGGTCCCGTCTTACTGGGGGATCTATCGTACACCGATAAACTCATCTTT
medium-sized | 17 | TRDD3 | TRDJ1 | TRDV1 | CALGELSGGGSTDKLIF | TGTGCTCTTGGGGAACTAAGTGGGGGAGGCTCCACCGATAAACTCATCTTT
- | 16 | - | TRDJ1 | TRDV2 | CACDPWEKGIGDKLIF | TGTGCCTGTGACCCGTGGGAAAAAGGGATTGGCGATAAACTCATCTTT
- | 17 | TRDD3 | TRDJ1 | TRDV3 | CALHAGYWGISPDKLIF | TGTGCCCTCCACGCCGGGTACTGGGGGATAAGCCCCGATAAACTCATCTTT
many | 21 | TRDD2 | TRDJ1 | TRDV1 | CALGDRLPKVPWGRHTDKLIF | TGTGCTCTTGGGGACCGCCTTCCTAAAGTTCCCTGGGGACGCCACACCGATAAACTCATCTTT